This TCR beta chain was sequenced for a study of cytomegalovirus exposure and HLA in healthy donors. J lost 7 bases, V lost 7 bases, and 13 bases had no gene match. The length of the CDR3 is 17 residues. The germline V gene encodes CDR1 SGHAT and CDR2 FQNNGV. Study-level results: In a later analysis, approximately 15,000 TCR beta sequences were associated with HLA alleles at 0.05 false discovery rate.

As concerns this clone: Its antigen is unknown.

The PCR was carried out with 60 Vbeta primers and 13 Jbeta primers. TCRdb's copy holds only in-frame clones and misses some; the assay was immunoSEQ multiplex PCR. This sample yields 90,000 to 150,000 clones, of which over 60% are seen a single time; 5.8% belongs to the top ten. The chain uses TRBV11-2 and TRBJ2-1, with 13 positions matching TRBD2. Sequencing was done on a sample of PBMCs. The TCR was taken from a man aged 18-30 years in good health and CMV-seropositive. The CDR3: CASTDLGLAGVWNEQFF. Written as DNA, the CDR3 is TGTGCCAGCACCGACCTCGGACTAGCGGGAGTGTGGAATGAGCAGTTCTTC.